This T cell receptor (beta chain) was captured in a study of shared clonotypes between healthy human individuals. Findings and limits, study-wide: The study found roughly 5% of naive CD4 clonotypes shared across a handful of donors.

Trimming at V came to 7 bases and at J to 1 base, leaving 5 bases not matched to a gene. CDR1 and CDR2 (germline): MDHEN, SYDVKM. The CDR3 contains 15 residues. Profiling relied on immunoSEQ multiplex PCR, and the TCRdb table lists in-frame clones only, not all of them. Among about 2.4 million clones listed, roughly 93% were seen once. A remark on this clone: The antigen remains undetermined.

The rearrangement uses TRBV28 and TRBJ2-3; 10 nucleotides match TRBD2. The specimen was naive CD4+ T cells from PBMCs. Indicated subset: CD45RA+ positively selected. This sequence originates from a man aged 18 to 30 in good health. Some clones in this sample may be carry-over from other donors' samples. The CDR3 sequence: CASIESGRGTDTQYF. The CDR3 coding sequence is TGTGCCAGCATCGAGAGCGGGAGGGGCACAGATACGCAGTATTTT.